This T cell receptor (beta chain) was identified in a study of tumor-infiltrating lymphocytes in primary liver carcinoma. The study, taken as a whole, reports: Overlap in tumor-adjacent and tumor-blood pairs fell below that of tumor region pairs.

The authors took blood RNA from unsorted whole blood and also extracted germline DNA. The input was about 500 ng total RNA; TCR beta cDNA was made from it with a constant-region primer. Library construction for TCR beta comprised three nested multiplex PCR rounds performed with slightly modified ARM-PCR. TCRdb re-called the multiplex PCR reads through MiXCR, storing one row per CDR3 protein. The repertoire holds 250,000 to 400,000 distinct CDR3 sequences, around three fifths seen once, with roughly 8.9% in the top ten. This clonotype was found once. Its antigen is not known. A much larger clone differs by one base, so this may be a read error. Source material: peripheral blood. This receptor was obtained from a man in his forties with primary liver carcinoma and hepatitis B virus infection.

CDR3 nucleotide sequence: TGCGCCAGCAGCCAGGCCACCGGCGGGGGTAGCATAGATACGCAGTATTTT. Translated: CASSQATGGGSIDTQYF. V and J are TRBV4-3 and TRBJ2-3, with 7 bases aligning to TRBD2. Germline CDR1 is LGHNA and CDR2 is YSLEER. The CDR3 contains 17 residues.